The rows below give T cell receptor beta chains drawn from one sample of a study of beta chain features in type 1 diabetes. Repertoires were generated with immunoSEQ multiplex PCR, while TCRdb's copy carries only in-frame clones and drops some. Of nearly 350,000 clones in the sample, approximately 8.2% are singletons; the top ten hold around 0.44%. The sequencing input was central memory CD4+ T cells from blood. The receptors shown here come from a woman aged 18-35 years in good health. Both conserved end residues are part of each CDR3. A D gene is named only where the DNA matches it firmly. The size entry is marked missing in some rows and otherwise reads once, few, many or a size class.

D	size	V	J	DNA	CDR3
NA	NA	TRBV6-5	TRBJ1-2	TGTGCCAGCAGTTACTCTGAAGTTTATGGCTACACCTTC	CASSYSEVYGYTF
TRBD1	NA	TRBV28	TRBJ2-1	TGTGCCAGCAGTCAACGGGACAGGGTTCGAAATGAGCAGTTCTTC	CASSQRDRVRNEQFF
TRBD1	few	TRBV4-3	TRBJ1-1	TGCGCCAGCAGCCAAGGGACAGGGGGAATCCGCACTGAAGCTTTCTTT	CASSQGTGGIRTEAFF
NA	NA	TRBV20-1	TRBJ1-1	TGCAGTGCTAACGCTAAAGCTTTCTTT	CSANAKAFF
TRBD1	NA	TRBV9	TRBJ2-1	TGTGCCAGCAGCATGGGACAGGGAGGCGGCAATGAGCAGTTCTTC	CASSMGQGGGNEQFF
NA	NA	TRBV4-3	TRBJ2-1	TGCGCCAGCAGCCAAGACGAGAGCTCCTACAATGAGCAGTTCTTC	CASSQDESSYNEQFF
TRBD1	few	TRBV18	TRBJ2-7	TGTGCCAGCTCACCGACAGGGGCGATCTACGAGCAGTACTTC	CASSPTGAIYEQYF
TRBD2	NA	TRBV27	TRBJ2-1	TGTGCCAGCAGTTTATTTTCACGTAGCGGGACGGGCGGTGAGCAGTTCTTC	CASSLFSRSGTGGEQFF
NA	few	TRBV7-9	TRBJ2-7	TGTGCCAGCAGCTTAGCCTACTACGAGCAGTACTTC	CASSLAYYEQYF
NA	many	TRBV5-6	TRBJ2-1	TGTGCCAGCAGCTTGGATGCGGGAAGTTCCTACAATGAGCAGTTCTTC	CASSLDAGSSYNEQFF
TRBD2	few	TRBV11-1	TRBJ2-7	TGTGCCAGCAGCTTGAGCGGGAGCTACGAGCAGTACTTC	CASSLSGSYEQYF
TRBD1	few	TRBV7-9	TRBJ2-1	TGTGCCAGCAGCTTAGTCCAGGGACAGCGGTCGGGGCAGTTCTTC	CASSLVQGQRSGQFF
NA	few	TRBV7-2	TRBJ2-3	TGTGCCAGCAGCCCCCAGGTGCTGAGCGCAGATACGCAGTATTTT	CASSPQVLSADTQYF
NA	few	TRBV29-1	TRBJ1-1	TGCAGCGTCAGTTTCTTGAACACTGAAGCTTTCTTT	CSVSFLNTEAFF
TRBD1	NA	TRBV28	TRBJ1-5	TGTGCCAGCGAATGGGGGACAGAGAATCAGCCCCAGCATTTT	CASEWGTENQPQHF
TRBD2	NA	TRBV28	TRBJ2-7	TGTGCCAGCAGTTCCCCCGGGACTAGCGGGAGGGCCAGCTTC	CASSSPGTSGRASF
NA	few	TRBV7-8	TRBJ2-2	TGTGCCAGCAGCACCGTAACGGGAGCGAACACCGGGGAGCTGTTTTTT	CASSTVTGANTGELFF
NA	few	TRBV28	TRBJ1-3	TGTGCCAGCAGTTTCACAGGAAGCTCTGGAAACACCATATATTTT	CASSFTGSSGNTIYF
NA	NA	TRBV29-1	TRBJ2-1	TGCAGCGGTGTATCGGGGAACAATGAGCAGTTCTTC	CSGVSGNNEQFF
NA	few	TRBV7-2	TRBJ2-1	TGTGCCAGCAGTTCTAGGGCCGGGAATGAGCAGTTCTTC	CASSSRAGNEQFF
NA	few	TRBV5-6	TRBJ1-2	TGTGCCAGCAGCTTGCAGGGAGGGATTTATGGCTACACCTTC	CASSLQGGIYGYTF
NA	NA	TRBV4-2	TRBJ1-2	TGTGCCAGCAGCTCCCCTGGAGGAGGCTACACCTTC	CASSSPGGGYTF
NA	NA	TRBV29-1	TRBJ1-1	TGCAGCGTTGGCAGGGTGAACACTGAAGCTTTCTTT	CSVGRVNTEAFF
NA	NA	TRBV11-1	TRBJ1-4	TGTGCCAGCAGCCCCCAGAGCGGTCCTAATGAAAAACTGTTTTTT	CASSPQSGPNEKLFF
NA	NA	TRBV6-5	TRBJ2-5	TGTGCCAGCAGTTGGACAGAACAAGAGACCCAGTACTTC	CASSWTEQETQYF
TRBD1	few	TRBV28	TRBJ2-1	TGTGCCAGCAGTACCTGGACCTGGGGACAGGGGAAAAATGAGCAGTTCTTC	CASSTWTWGQGKNEQFF
TRBD1	NA	TRBV5-1	TRBJ1-4	TGCGCCAGCAGTTTCGGGACAGGGGGCCAAAATGAAAAACTGTTTTTT	CASSFGTGGQNEKLFF
TRBD2	NA	TRBV10-2	TRBJ2-5	TGCGCCAGCAGTGAGGGCCGGACTAGCGAAAGGGTGGAGACCCAGTACTTC	CASSEGRTSERVETQYF